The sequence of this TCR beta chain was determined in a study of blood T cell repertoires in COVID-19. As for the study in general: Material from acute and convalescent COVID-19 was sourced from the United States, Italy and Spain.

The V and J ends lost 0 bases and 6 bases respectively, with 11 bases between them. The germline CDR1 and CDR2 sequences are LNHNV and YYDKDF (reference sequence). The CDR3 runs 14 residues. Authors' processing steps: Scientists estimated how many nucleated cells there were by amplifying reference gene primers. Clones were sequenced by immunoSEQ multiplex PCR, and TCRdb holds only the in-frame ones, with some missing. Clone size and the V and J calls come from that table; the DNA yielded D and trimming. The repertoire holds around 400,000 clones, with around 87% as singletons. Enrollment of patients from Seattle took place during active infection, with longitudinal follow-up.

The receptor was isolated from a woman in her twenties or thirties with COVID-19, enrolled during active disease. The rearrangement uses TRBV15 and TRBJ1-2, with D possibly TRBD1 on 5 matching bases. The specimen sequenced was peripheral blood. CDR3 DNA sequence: TGTGCCACCAGCAGAGATCTAGGGGTAGATGGCTACACCTTC. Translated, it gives CATSRDLGVDGYTF.